The clone carrying this TCR beta chain showed up just once. The data originate from a study of shared clonotypes between healthy human individuals. Germline loops: CDR1 SGHTA, CDR2 FQGNSA. J was trimmed by 6 bases and V by 2 bases; bases with no gene match: 10. CDR3 length: 16 amino acids. Splitting of each subset's genomic DNA was done evenly across several immunoSEQ plates. Replicate PCRs run on unsorted PBMC used 300 ng DNA, which was about 30,000 T cell genomes. Profiled with immunoSEQ multiplex PCR; TCRdb holds only in-frame clones, not every one. Found here are hundreds of thousands of clones, more than 75% of them singletons; the top ten hold roughly 13%.

This chain joins TRBV7-2 and TRBJ2-1; 7 bases fit TRBD2. This receptor was obtained from a woman between 40 and 55 years old in good health. Some clones in this sample may be carry-over from other donors' samples. The sequenced material came from PBMCs. The chain's CDR3 is CASSLFVTAGVNEQFF. CDR3 DNA: TGTGCCAGCAGCTTATTTGTTACGGCGGGGGTCAATGAGCAGTTCTTC.